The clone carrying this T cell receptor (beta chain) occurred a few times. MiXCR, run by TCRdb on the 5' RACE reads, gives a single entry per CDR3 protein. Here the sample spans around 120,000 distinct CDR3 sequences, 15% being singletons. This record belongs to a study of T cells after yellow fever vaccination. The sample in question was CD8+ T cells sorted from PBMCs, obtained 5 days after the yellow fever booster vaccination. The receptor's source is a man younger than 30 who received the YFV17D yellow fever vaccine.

CDR3 residues: CASSQDNTVQHF. For the CDR3, the DNA is TGTGCCAGCAGCCAAGATAATACGGTACAGCATTTT. The V and J genes are TRBV3-1 and TRBJ1-5; D uncertain. Germline CDR1 reads LGHDT; CDR2 reads YNNKEL (reference sequence). This CDR3 has 12 amino acids. V was pared by 0 bases and J by 13 bases, with 10 bases between.